This T cell receptor (beta chain) emerged from a study of T-cell reconstitution after alpha-beta-depleted transplantation in children. Overall study results and limits: Certain patients had high TCRbeta diversity at day 60, and it came from recipient T cells and thymic progenitors that survived. Expanded clones from the graft, numbering several hundred, reportedly supplied alpha-beta T cells about two months after transplant.

This clonotype came up many times. Antigen: not known. CDR1 and CDR2 (germline): MNHEY, SVGAGI. This CDR3 comprises 16 residues. V was clipped by 1 base and J by 1 base, with 12 bases between them. Preparing the TCRbeta library involved the use of unique molecular identifiers. TCRdb re-called the PCR reads with MiXCR, one entry per CDR3 protein. The repertoire holds a few thousand distinct CDR3 sequences, about 10% seen once, with around 85% in the top ten. The sample here was PBMCs, mostly from graft donor cells, taken 360 days after TCRalphabeta/CD19-depleted stem cell transplant. This clonotype was sampled from a patient aged 2-10 years who had a stem cell transplant for inherited bone marrow failure, so the T cells may come from the graft donor. The chain recombines TRBV6-5 with TRBJ2-3, with D tentatively TRBD2 (5 bases). The CDR3 sequence is CASSYFRGAGTDTQYF. The CDR3 nucleotides read TGTGCCAGCAGTTACTTCCGGGGAGCGGGCACAGATACGCAGTATTTT.